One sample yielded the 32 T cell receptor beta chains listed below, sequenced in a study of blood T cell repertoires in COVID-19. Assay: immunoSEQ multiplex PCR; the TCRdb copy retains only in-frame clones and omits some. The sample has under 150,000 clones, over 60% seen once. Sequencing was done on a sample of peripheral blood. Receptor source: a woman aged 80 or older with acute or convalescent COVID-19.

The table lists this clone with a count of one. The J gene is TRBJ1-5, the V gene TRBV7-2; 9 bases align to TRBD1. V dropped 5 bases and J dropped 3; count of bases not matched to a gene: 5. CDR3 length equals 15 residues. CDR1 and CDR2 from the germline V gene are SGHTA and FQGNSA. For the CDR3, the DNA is TGTGCCAGCAGCATGGACAGGGGATACAATCAGCCCCAGCATTTT. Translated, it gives CASSMDRGYNQPQHF.

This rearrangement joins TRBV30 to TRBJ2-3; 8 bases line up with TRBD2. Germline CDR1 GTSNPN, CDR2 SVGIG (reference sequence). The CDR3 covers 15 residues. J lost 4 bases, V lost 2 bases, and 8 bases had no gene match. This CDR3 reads CAWSPEAGVPDTQYF. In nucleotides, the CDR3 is TGTGCCTGGAGTCCAGAAGCGGGAGTACCAGATACGCAGTATTTT.

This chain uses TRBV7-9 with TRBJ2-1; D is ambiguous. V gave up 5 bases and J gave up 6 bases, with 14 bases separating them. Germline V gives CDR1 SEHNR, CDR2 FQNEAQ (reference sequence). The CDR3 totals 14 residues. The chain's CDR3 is CASSPARTPNEQFF. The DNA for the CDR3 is TGTGCCAGCAGCCCAGCGAGAACACCCAATGAGCAGTTCTTC.

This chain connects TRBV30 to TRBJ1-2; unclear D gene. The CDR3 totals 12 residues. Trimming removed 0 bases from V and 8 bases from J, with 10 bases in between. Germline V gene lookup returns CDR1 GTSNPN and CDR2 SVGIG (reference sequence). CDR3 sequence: CAWSVGRYGYTF. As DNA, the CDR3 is TGTGCCTGGAGTGTAGGGAGGTACGGCTACACCTTC. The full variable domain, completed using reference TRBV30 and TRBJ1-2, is SQTIHQWPATLVQPVGSPLSLECTVEGTSNPNLYWYRQAAGRGLQLLFYSVGIGQISSEVPQNLSASRPQDRQFILSSKKLLLSDSGFYLCAWSVGRYGYTFGSGTRLTVV.

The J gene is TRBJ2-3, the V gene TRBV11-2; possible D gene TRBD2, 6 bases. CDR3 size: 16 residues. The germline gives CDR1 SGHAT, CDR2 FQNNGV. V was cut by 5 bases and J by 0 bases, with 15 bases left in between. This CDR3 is CASSRQPGTSTDTQYF. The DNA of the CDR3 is TGTGCCAGCAGCCGCCAACCCGGGACTAGCACAGATACGCAGTATTTT.

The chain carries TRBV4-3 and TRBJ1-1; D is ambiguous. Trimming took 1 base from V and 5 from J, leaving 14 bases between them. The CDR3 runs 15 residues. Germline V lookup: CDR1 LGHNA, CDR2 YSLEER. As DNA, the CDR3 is TGCGCCAGCAGCCAAGGTGGAGGGAAGAGGACTGAAGCTTTCTTT. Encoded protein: CASSQGGGKRTEAFF.

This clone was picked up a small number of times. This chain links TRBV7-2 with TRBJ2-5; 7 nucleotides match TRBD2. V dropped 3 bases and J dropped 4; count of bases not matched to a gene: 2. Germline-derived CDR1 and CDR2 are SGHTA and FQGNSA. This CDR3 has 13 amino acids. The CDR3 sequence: CASSFGLGETQYF. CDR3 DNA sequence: TGTGCCAGCAGCTTCGGACTAGGAGAGACCCAGTACTTC.

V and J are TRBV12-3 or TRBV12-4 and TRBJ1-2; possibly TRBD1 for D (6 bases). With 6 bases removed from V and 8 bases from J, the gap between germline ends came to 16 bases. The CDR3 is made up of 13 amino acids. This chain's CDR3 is CASRDAGVGGYTF. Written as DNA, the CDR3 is TGTGCCAGCAGGGACGCAGGGGTTGGAGGCTACACCTTC.

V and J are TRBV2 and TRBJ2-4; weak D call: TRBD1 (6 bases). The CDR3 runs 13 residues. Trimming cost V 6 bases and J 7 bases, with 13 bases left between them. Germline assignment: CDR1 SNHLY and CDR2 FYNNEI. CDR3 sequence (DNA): TGTGCCAGCAGCCGAGACCAGGGGAACATTCAGTACTTC. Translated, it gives CASSRDQGNIQYF.

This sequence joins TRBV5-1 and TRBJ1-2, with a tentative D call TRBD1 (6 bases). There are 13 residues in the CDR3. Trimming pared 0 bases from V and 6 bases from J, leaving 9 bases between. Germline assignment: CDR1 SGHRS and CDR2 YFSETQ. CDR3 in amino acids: CASSLAGENGYTF. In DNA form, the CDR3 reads TGCGCCAGCAGCTTGGCAGGGGAGAATGGCTACACCTTC.

The CDR3 reads CASSYRTGFVETNEKLFF. The DNA of the CDR3 is TGTGCCAGCAGTTACAGAACAGGGTTCGTAGAAACTAATGAAAAACTGTTTTTT. The V gene is TRBV28, the J gene TRBJ1-4, with D perhaps TRBD1 (6 bases). This CDR3 spans 18 amino acids. V lost 4 bases and J 1 base, leaving 19 bases between the germline ends. Germline V gene data show CDR1 as MDHEN and CDR2 as SYDVKM.

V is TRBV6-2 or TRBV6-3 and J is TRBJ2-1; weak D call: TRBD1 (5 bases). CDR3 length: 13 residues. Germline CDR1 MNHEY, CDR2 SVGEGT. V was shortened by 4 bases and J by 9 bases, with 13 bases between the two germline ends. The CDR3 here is CASSLYRPGEQFF. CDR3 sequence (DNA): TGTGCCAGCAGTTTGTACAGGCCCGGTGAGCAGTTCTTC.

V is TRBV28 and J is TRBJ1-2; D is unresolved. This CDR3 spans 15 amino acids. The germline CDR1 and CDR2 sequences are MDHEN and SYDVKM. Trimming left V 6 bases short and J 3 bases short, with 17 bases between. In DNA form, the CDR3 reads TGTGCCAGCAGCCCGCCGGGTAAGGTGGACTATGGCTACACCTTC. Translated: CASSPPGKVDYGYTF.

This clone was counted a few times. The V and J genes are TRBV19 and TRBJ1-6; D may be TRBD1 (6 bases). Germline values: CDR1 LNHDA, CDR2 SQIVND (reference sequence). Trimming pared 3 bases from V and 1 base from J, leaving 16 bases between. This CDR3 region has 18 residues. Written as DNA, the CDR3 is TGTGCCAGTAGTATGGCTACAGGGTTGGGTTCCTATAATTCACCCCTCCACTTT. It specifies CASSMATGLGSYNSPLHF.

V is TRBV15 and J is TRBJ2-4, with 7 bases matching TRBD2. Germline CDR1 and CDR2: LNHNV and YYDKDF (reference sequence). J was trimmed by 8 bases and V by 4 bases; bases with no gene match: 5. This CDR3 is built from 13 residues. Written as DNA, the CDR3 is TGTGCCACCAGCATCCTAGCGGAGGACATTCAGTACTTC. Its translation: CATSILAEDIQYF. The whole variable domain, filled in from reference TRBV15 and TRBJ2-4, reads DAMVIQNPRYQVTQFGKPVTLSCSQTLNHNVMYWYQQKSSQAPKLLFHYYDKDFNNEADTPDNFQSRRPNTSFCFLDIRSPGLGDTAMYLCATSILAEDIQYFGAGTRLSVL.

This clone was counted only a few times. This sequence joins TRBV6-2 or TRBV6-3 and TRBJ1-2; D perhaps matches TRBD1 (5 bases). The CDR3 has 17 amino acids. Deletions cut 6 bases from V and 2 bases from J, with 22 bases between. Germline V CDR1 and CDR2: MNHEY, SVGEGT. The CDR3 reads CASSDVGPDGGNYGYTF. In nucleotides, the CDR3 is TGTGCCAGCAGCGACGTCGGGCCAGACGGGGGGAACTATGGCTACACCTTC.

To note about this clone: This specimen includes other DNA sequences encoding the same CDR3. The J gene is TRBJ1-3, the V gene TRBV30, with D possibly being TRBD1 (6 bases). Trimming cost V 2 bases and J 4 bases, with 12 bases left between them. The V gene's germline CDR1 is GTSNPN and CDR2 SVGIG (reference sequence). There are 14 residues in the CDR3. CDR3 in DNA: TGTGCCTGGAGTACAGGGTATTCGGGAAACACCATATATTTT. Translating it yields CAWSTGYSGNTIYF.

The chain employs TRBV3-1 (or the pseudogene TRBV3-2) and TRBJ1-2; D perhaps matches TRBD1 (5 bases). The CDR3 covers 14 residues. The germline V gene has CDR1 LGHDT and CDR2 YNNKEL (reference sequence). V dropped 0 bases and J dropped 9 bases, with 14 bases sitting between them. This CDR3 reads CASSQDQGGMRYTF. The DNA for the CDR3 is TGTGCCAGCAGCCAAGATCAGGGAGGGATGCGCTACACCTTC.

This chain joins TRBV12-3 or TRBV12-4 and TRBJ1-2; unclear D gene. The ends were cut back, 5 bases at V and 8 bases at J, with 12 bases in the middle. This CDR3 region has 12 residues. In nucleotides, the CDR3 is TGTGCCAGCAGTCCCCGCGGGCAGGGCTACACCTTC. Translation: CASSPRGQGYTF.

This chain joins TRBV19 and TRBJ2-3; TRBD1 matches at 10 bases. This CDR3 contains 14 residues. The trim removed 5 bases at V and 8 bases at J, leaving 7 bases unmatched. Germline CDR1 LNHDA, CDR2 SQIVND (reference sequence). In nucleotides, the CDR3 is TGTGCCAGTAGTCACCGGGACAGGGGTACTACGCAGTATTTT. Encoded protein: CASSHRDRGTTQYF.

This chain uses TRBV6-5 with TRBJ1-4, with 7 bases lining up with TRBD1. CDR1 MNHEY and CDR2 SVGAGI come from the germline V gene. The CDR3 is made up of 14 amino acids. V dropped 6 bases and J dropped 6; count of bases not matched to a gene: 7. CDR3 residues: CASSSGQDYEKLFF. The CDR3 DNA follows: TGTGCCAGCAGCAGCGGACAGGATTATGAAAAACTGTTTTTT.

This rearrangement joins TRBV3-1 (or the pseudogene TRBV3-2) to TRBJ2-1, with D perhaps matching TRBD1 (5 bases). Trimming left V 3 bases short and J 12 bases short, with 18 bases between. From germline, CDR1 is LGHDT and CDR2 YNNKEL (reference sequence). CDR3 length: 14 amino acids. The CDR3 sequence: CASSQDYSRQRQFF. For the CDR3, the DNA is TGTGCCAGCAGCCAGGATTATTCCCGACAGCGGCAGTTCTTC.

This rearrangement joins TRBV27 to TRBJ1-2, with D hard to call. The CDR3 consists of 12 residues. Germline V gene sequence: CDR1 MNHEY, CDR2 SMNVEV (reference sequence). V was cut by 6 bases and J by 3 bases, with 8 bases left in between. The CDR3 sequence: CASRREDYGYTF. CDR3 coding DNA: TGTGCCAGCAGGAGGGAAGACTATGGCTACACCTTC.

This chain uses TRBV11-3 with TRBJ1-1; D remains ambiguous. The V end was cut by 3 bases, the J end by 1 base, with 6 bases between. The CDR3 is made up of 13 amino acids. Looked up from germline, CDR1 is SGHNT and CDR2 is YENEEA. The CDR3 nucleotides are TGTGCCAGCAGCTTCGCCGGGAACACTGAAGCTTTCTTT. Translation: CASSFAGNTEAFF. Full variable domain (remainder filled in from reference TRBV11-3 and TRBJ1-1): EAGVVQSPRYKIIEKKQPVAFWCNPISGHNTLYWYLQNLGQGPELLIRYENEEAVDDSQLPKDRFSAERLKGVDSTLKIQPAELGDSAVYLCASSFAGNTEAFFGQGTRLTVV.

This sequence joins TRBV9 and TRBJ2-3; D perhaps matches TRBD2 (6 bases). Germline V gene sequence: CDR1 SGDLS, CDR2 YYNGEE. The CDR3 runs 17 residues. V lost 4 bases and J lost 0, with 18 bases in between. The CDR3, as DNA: TGTGCCAGCAGCCCCAGGGCCCTGAGCGGGAGCACAGATACGCAGTATTTT. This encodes CASSPRALSGSTDTQYF.

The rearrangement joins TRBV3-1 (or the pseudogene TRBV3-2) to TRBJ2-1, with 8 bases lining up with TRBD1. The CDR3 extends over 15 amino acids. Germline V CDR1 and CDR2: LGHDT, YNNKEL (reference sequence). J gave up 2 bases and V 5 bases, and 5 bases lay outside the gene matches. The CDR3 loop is CASSTDRGPYNEQFF. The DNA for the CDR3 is TGTGCCAGCAGCACCGACAGGGGACCCTACAATGAGCAGTTCTTC.

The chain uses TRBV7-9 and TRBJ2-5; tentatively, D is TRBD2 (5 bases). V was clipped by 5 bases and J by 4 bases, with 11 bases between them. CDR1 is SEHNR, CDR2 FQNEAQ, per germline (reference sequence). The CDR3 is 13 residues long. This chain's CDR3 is CASSPPSLETQYF. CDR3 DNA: TGTGCCAGCAGCCCACCTAGCTTAGAGACCCAGTACTTC.

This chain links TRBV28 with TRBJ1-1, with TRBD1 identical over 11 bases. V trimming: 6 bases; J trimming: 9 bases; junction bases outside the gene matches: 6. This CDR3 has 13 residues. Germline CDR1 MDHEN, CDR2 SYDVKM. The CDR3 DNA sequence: TGTGCCAGCAGCCTCCCGGACAGGGGGCAAGCTTTCTTT. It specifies CASSLPDRGQAFF.

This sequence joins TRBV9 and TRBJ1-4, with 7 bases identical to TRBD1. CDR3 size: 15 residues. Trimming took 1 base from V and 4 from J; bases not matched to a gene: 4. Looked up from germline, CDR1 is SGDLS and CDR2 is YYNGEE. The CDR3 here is CASSVNGQVNEKLFF. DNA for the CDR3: TGTGCCAGCAGCGTAAATGGACAGGTTAATGAAAAACTGTTTTTT.

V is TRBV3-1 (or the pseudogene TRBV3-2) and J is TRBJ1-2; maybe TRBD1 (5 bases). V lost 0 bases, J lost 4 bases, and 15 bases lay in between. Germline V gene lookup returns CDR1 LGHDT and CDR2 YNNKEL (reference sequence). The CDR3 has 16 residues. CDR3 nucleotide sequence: TGTGCCAGCAGCCAAGATTTGGCGGGGGGAAGCTATGGCTACACCTTC. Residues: CASSQDLAGGSYGYTF.

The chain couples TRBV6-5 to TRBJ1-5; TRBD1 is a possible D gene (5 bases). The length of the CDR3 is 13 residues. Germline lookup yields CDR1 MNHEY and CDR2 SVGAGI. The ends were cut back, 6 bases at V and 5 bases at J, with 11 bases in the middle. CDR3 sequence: CASRGHVDQPQHF. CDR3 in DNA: TGTGCCAGCAGGGGGCACGTTGATCAGCCCCAGCATTTT.

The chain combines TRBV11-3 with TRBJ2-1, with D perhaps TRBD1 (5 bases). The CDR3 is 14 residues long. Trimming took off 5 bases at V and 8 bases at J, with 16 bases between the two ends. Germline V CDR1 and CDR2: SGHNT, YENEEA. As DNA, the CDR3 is TGTGCCAGCAGCCTTCAGGGTATCCTTCATGAGCAGTTCTTC. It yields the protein CASSLQGILHEQFF.